This T cell receptor (beta chain) was sequenced during a study of control samples from healthy donors and cancer patients. Assay: immunoSEQ multiplex PCR; the TCRdb copy retains only in-frame clones and omits some. The sample lists roughly 130,000 clones; 90% were seen once. Trimming removed 3 bases from V and 7 bases from J; junction bases left unmatched: 12. CDR1 is LNHDA, CDR2 SQIVND, per germline (reference sequence). The CDR3 sequence is 16 residues long. The receptor comes from a man between 18 and 29 years old in good health. The chain is built from TRBV19 and TRBJ1-5; 7 nucleotides agree with TRBD1. The sequenced sample was blood. Here the CDR3 reads CASSILRTGGRQPQHF. In DNA, the CDR3 is TGTGCCAGTAGTATCCTAAGGACAGGCGGGAGACAGCCCCAGCATTTT.